The 4 T cell receptor beta chains below were found in one sample sequenced in a study of patients and donors after allogeneic stem cell transplantation. TCRdb fed the RT-PCR reads into MiXCR, producing one record per CDR3 protein. The repertoire holds over 200,000 distinct CDR3 sequences, with roughly 38% as singletons. Material: blood, either unsorted or a sorted T cell fraction (not recorded which). The receptors derive from a human donor who was either an allogeneic HSCT recipient or a stem cell or donor lymphocyte infusion donor (not recorded which). It is not recorded whose cells these are; they may come from a transplant donor.

The chain carries TRBV28 and TRBJ2-7, with D maybe TRBD2 (6 bases). This CDR3 comprises 14 residues. V lost 3 bases, J lost 4 bases, and 13 bases lay in between. Germline CDR1 is MDHEN and CDR2 is SYDVKM. Written as DNA, the CDR3 is TGTGCCAGCAGTTTTAGGATCCGGGGGTACGAGCAGTACTTC. Translating it yields CASSFRIRGYEQYF.

For the CDR3, the DNA is TGTGCCACCAGTACGGACCACTATGGCTACACCTTC. This codes for CATSTDHYGYTF. The gene calls are TRBV24-1 and TRBJ1-2; D ambiguous. CDR3 length: 12 amino acids. Germline V gene data show CDR1 as KGHDR and CDR2 as SFDVKD. Trimming stripped 6 bases from V and 3 bases from J, with 7 bases between.

J is TRBJ1-1 and V is TRBV28; 9 nucleotides line up with TRBD1. V lost 6 bases, J lost 3 bases, and 8 bases stayed unmatched. The CDR3 extends over 15 amino acids. CDR1 and CDR2 from the germline V gene are MDHEN and SYDVKM. The DNA for the CDR3 is TGTGCCAGCAGCTACCTCGGGACAGGGTACACTGAAGCTTTCTTT. Protein product: CASSYLGTGYTEAFF.

The table lists this clonotype with a count of one. This sequence joins TRBV18 and TRBJ1-2, with D perhaps TRBD1 (5 bases). This CDR3 spans 13 amino acids. CDR1 and CDR2 (germline): KGHSH, LQKENI. V was pared by 6 bases and J by 8 bases, with 16 bases between. CDR3 loop: CASSTRAQHGYTF. The CDR3 nucleotides read TGTGCCAGCTCCACCAGGGCCCAGCACGGCTACACCTTC.